A single sample gave rise to the 3 T cell receptor beta chains below, sequenced in a study of PD-L1 blockade in urothelial cancer. The protocol was immunoSEQ multiplex PCR, while the TCRdb copy is restricted to in-frame clones and leaves out a portion. Among around 120,000 clones listed, approximately 85% were seen once. The input for sequencing was PBMCs, taken around atezolizumab (anti-PD-L1) treatment. These receptors all stem from a man aged 45 to 65 with urothelial cancer.

The rearrangement joins TRBV19 to TRBJ1-3; D is perhaps TRBD1 (5 bases). Looked up from germline, CDR1 is LNHDA and CDR2 is SQIVND (reference sequence). V was clipped by 6 bases and J by 3 bases, with 15 bases between them. The CDR3 sequence is 15 residues long. CDR3 residues: CASSREAGRGNTIYF. In DNA form, the CDR3 reads TGTGCCAGTAGCCGCGAGGCAGGGCGTGGAAACACCATATATTTT.

CDR3 nucleotides: TGCGCCAGCAGCCCCGGACAGGGGGCCTTAAACTATGGCTACACCTTC. It encodes CASSPGQGALNYGYTF. The chain has TRBV5-1 and TRBJ1-2; 11 nucleotides align to TRBD1. J was trimmed by 2 bases and V by 4 bases; bases with no gene match: 7. The CDR3 contains 16 residues. The V gene's germline CDR1 is SGHRS and CDR2 YFSETQ. Using reference TRBV5-1 and TRBJ1-2 for the parts outside the CDR3, the full variable domain is KAGVTQTPRYLIKTRGQQVTLSCSPISGHRSVSWYQQTPGQGLQFLFEYFSETQRNKGNFPGRFSGRQFSNSRSEMNVSTLELGDSALYLCASSPGQGALNYGYTFGSGTRLTVV.

The chain carries TRBV7-2 and TRBJ2-2, with D perhaps TRBD2 (7 bases). V was pared by 3 bases and J by 4 bases, with 18 bases between. CDR1 SGHTA and CDR2 FQGNSA come from the germline V gene. This CDR3 comprises 17 residues. DNA of the CDR3: TGTGCCAGCAGCTTTGGGGGGGCCCGTCTCCGCACCGGGGAGCTGTTTTTT. It yields the protein CASSFGGARLRTGELFF.